This T cell receptor beta chain was retrieved from a study of T cell repertoires in cytomegalovirus infection. Whole-study context: CMV infection and matching HLA type were both indicated by public TCR beta signatures.

The study, taken as a whole, reports: In two of eight donors, the top clonotype was HLA-C-restricted CMV-specific. Summed public TCR beta family frequency identified CMV carriers bearing the relevant HLA.

V was cut by 6 bases and J by 9 bases, with 21 bases left in between. The germline V gene has CDR1 DFQATT and CDR2 SNEGSKA (reference sequence). CDR3 length: 14 residues. TCRdb re-derived calls from the reads in MiXCR, one entry per CDR3 protein. The sample shows hundreds of thousands of distinct CDR3 sequences, about 40% of them seen only once. This clonotype was counted only a few times. Its antigen is as yet unknown. The sequenced sample consisted of PBMCs. The V and J genes are TRBV20-1 and TRBJ1-5, with TRBD1 as a possible D gene (6 bases). The sequence was obtained from a human donor in good health (CMV status not recorded). Some clones in this sample may be carry-over from other donors' samples. As DNA, the CDR3 is TGCAGTGCGAAGGGGGGACTCCCTAGTCGGCCCCAGCATTTT. Translating gives CSAKGGLPSRPQHF.